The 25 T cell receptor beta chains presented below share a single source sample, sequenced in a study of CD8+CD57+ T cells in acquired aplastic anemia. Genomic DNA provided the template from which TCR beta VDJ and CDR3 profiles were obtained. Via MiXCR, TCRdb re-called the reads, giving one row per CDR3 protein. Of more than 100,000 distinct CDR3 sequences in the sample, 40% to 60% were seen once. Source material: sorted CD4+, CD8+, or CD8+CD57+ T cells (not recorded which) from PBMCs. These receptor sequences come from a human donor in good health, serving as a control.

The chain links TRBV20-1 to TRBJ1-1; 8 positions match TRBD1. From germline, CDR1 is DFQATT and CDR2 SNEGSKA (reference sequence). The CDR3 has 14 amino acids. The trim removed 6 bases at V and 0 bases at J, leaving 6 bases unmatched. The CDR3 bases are TGCAGTGCCCCCCGACAGGGGATGAACACTGAAGCTTTCTTT. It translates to CSAPRQGMNTEAFF.

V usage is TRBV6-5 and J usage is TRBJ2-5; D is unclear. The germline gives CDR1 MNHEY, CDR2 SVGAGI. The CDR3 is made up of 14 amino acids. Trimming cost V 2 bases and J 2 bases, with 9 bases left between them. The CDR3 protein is CASSYRPDQETQYF. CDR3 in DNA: TGTGCCAGCAGTTACCGGCCTGATCAAGAGACCCAGTACTTC.

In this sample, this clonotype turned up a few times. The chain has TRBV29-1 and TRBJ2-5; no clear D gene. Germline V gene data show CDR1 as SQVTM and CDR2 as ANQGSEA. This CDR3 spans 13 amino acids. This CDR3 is CRASDARQETQYF. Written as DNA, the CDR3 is TGCAGAGCCAGCGATGCAAGACAAGAGACCCAGTACTTC.

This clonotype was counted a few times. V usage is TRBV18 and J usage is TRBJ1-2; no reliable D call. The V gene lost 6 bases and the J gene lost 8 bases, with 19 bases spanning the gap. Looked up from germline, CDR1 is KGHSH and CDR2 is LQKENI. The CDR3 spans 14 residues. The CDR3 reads CASSRTPGEGGYTF. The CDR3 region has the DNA TGTGCCAGCTCTCGAACTCCCGGGGAAGGGGGCTACACCTTC.

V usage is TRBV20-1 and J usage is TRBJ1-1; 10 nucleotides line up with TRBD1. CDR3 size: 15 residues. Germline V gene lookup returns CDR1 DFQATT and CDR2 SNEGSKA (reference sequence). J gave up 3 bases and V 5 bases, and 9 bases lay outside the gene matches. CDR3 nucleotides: TGCAGTGCTGACAAAGCAGGGACAGGGGACACTGAAGCTTTCTTT. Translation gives CSADKAGTGDTEAFF.

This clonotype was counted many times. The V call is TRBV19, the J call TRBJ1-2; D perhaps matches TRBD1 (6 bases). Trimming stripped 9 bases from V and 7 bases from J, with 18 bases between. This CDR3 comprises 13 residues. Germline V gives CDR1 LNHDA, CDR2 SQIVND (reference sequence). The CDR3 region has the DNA TGTGCCAGCAATGATAGGGGACACTTTGGCTACACCTTC. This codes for CASNDRGHFGYTF.

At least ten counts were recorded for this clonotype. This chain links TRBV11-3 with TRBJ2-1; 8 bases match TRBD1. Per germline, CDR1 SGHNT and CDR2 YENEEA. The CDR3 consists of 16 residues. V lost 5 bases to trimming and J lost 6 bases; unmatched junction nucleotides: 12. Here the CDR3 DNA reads TGTGCCAGCAGCCTCCCAGGGGGCGCGGGTTTCAATGAGCAGTTCTTC. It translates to CASSLPGGAGFNEQFF.

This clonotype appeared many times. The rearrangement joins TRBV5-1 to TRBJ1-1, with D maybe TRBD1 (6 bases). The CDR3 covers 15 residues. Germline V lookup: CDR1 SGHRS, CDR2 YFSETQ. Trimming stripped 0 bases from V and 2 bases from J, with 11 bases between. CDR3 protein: CASSLAGGTNTEAFF. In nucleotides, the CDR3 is TGCGCCAGCAGCTTGGCGGGAGGGACAAACACTGAAGCTTTCTTT.

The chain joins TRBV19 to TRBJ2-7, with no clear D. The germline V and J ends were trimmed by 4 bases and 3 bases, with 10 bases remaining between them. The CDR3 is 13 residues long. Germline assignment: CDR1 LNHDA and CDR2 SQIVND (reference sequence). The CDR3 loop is CASSSAGNYEQYF. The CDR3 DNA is TGTGCCAGTAGTAGTGCAGGAAACTACGAGCAGTACTTC.

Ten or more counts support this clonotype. This chain's CDR3 is CSVGRSNTEAFF. The CDR3 nucleotides read TGCAGCGTTGGAAGGTCGAACACTGAAGCTTTCTTT. The genes are TRBV29-1 and TRBJ1-1; no definite D call. This CDR3 is 12 amino acids long. V was cut by 4 bases and J by 1 base, with 7 bases left in between. The germline V gene encodes CDR1 SQVTM and CDR2 ANQGSEA.

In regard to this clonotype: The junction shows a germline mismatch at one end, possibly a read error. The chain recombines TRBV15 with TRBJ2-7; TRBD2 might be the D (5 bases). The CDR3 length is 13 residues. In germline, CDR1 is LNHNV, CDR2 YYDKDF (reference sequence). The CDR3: CATSRDRGGVGCF. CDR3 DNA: TGTGCCACCAGCAGAGATCGAGGAGGCGTAGGGTGCTTC.

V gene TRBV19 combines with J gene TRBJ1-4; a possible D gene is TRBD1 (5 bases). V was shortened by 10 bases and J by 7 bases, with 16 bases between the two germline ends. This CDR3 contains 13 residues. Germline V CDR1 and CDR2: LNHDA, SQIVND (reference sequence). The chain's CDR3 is CATGREDTEKLFF. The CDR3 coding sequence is TGTGCCACCGGCAGGGAGGACACTGAAAAACTGTTTTTT.

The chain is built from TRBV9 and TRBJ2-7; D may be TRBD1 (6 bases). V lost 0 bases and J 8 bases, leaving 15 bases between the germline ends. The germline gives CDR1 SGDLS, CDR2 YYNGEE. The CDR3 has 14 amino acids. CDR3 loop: CASSVGPGADQQYF. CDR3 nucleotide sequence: TGTGCCAGCAGCGTAGGCCCAGGGGCTGATCAGCAGTACTTC.

The DNA for the CDR3 is TGTGCCAGCACTTATTTCGACAGTGGTTCTGAAGCTTTCTTT. Protein: CASTYFDSGSEAFF. V is TRBV7-2 and J is TRBJ1-1, with D possibly matching TRBD1 (5 bases). The CDR3 length is 14 residues. CDR1 is SGHTA and CDR2 is FQGNSA in the germline V gene. V shed 7 bases and J shed 6 bases, with 18 bases lying between them.

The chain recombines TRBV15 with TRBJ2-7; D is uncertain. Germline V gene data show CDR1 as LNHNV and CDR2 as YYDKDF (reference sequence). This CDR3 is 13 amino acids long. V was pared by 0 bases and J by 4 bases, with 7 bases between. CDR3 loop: CATSRDLQYEQYF. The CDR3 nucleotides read TGTGCCACCAGCAGAGACCTTCAGTACGAGCAGTACTTC. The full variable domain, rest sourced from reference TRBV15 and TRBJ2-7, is DAMVIQNPRYQVTQFGKPVTLSCSQTLNHNVMYWYQQKSSQAPKLLFHYYDKDFNNEADTPDNFQSRRPNTSFCFLDIRSPGLGDTAMYLCATSRDLQYEQYFGPGTRLTVT.

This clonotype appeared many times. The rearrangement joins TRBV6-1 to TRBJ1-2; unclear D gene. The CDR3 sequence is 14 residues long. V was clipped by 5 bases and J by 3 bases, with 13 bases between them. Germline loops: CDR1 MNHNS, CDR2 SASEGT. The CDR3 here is CASSRSGQDYGYTF. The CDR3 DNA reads TGTGCCAGCAGTCGATCAGGTCAAGACTATGGCTACACCTTC.

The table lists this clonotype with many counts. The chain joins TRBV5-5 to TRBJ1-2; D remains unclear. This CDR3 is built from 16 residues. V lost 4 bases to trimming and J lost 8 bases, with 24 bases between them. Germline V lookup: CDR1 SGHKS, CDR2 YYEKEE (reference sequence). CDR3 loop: CASSVQVLALAMGYTF. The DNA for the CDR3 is TGTGCCAGCAGCGTTCAAGTTCTGGCTCTCGCTATGGGCTACACCTTC.

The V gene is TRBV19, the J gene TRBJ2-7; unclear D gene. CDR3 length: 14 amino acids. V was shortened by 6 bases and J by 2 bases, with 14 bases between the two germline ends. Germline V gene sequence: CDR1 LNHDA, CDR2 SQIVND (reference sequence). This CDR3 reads CASRNPIRPYEQYF. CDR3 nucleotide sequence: TGTGCCAGTAGGAATCCGATCAGACCCTACGAGCAGTACTTC.

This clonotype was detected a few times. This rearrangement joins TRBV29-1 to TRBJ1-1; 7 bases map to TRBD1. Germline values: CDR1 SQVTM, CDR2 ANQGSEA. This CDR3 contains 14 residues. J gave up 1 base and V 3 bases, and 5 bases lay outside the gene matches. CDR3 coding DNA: TGCAGCGTTGAGGGACAGAATCCGAACACTGAAGCTTTCTTT. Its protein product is CSVEGQNPNTEAFF.

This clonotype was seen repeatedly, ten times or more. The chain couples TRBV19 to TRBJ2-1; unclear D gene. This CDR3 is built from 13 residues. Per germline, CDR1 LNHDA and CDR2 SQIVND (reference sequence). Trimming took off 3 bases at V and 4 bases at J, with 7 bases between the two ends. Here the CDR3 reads CASSISSYNEQFF. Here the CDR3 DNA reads TGTGCCAGTAGTATTTCGAGTTACAATGAGCAGTTCTTC.

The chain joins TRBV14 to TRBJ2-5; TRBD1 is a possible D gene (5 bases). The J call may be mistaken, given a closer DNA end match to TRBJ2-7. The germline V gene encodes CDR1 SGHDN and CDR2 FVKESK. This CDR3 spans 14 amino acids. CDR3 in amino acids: CASSQDLPGSEQYF. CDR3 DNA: TGTGCCAGCAGCCAAGATCTTCCAGGGTCCGAGCAGTACTTC.

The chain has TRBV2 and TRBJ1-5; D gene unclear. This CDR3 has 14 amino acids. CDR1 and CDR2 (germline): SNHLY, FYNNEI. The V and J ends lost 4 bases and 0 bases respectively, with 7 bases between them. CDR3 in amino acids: CASSGADSNQPQHF. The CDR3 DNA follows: TGTGCCAGCAGTGGGGCAGATAGCAATCAGCCCCAGCATTTT. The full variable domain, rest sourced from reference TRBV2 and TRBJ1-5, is EPEVTQTPSHQVTQMGQEVILRCVPISNHLYFYWYRQILGQKVEFLVSFYNNEISEKSEIFDDQFSVERPDGSNFTLKIRSTKLEDSAMYFCASSGADSNQPQHFGDGTRLSIL.

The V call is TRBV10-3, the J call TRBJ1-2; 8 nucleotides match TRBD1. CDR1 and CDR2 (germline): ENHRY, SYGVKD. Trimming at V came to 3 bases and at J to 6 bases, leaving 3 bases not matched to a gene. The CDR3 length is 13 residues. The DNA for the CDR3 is TGTGCCATCAGTGATTCAGGGGGCAATGGCTACACCTTC. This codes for CAISDSGGNGYTF.

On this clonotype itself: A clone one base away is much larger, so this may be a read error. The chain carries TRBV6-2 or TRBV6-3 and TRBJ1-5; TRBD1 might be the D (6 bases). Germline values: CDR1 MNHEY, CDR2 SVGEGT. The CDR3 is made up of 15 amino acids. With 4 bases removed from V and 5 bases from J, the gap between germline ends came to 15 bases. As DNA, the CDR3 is TGTGCCAGCAGTTGCGAGGGGGAGGTTTATCAGCCCCAGCATTTT. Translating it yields CASSCEGEVYQPQHF.

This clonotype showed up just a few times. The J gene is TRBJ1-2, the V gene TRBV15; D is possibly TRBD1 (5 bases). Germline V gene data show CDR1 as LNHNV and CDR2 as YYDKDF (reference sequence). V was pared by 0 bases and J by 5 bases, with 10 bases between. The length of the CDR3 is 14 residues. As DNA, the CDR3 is TGTGCCACCAGCAGAGATGGGGCAGTATATGGCTACACCTTC. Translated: CATSRDGAVYGYTF. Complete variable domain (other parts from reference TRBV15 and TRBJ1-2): DAMVIQNPRYQVTQFGKPVTLSCSQTLNHNVMYWYQQKSSQAPKLLFHYYDKDFNNEADTPDNFQSRRPNTSFCFLDIRSPGLGDTAMYLCATSRDGAVYGYTFGSGTRLTVV.